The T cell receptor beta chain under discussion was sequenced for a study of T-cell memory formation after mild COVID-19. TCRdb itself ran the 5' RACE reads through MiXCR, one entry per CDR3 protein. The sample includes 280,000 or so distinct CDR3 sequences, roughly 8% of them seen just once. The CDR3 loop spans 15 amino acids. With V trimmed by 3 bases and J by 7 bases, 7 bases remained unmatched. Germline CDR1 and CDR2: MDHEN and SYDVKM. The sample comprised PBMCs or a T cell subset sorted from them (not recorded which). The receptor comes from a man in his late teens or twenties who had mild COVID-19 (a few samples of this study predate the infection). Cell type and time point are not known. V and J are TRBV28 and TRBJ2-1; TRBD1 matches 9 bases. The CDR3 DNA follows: TGTGCCAGCAGTTTTAGGGGACAGGGTCGGAATGAGCAGTTCTTC. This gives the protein CASSFRGQGRNEQFF.